Listed below are T cell receptor beta chains from one sample, sequenced in a study of blood T cells in healthy people across ages. TCRdb independently ran MiXCR on the 5' RACE reads; one entry per CDR3 protein. The sample has about 570,000 distinct CDR3 sequences; approximately 25% are singletons. The sequencing sample was made of blood. These receptors came from a woman aged 70-85 years in good health. The CDR3 runs from the conserved cysteine through the conserved F or W. The order of the fields is D gene, clone size, J gene, V gene, CDR3 protein, CDR3 DNA. D genes are given only for firm matches. Clone size appears in some rows only: once, few, many, or a class for an expanded clone.

D: NA; size: few; J: TRBJ1-1; V: TRBV7-9; CDR3: CASSFGQYTEAFF; DNA: TGTGCCAGCAGCTTTGGACAGTACACTGAAGCTTTCTTT
D: TRBD1; size: NA; J: TRBJ1-6; V: TRBV6-6; CDR3: CASGVGQGNSPLHF; DNA: TGTGCCAGCGGGGTTGGACAGGGTAATTCACCCCTCCACTTT
D: NA; size: NA; J: TRBJ2-7; V: TRBV4-1; CDR3: CASSPPQGGGSYEQYF; DNA: TGCGCCAGCAGCCCCCCGCAGGGTGGGGGATCCTACGAGCAGTACTTC
D: TRBD2; size: many; J: TRBJ2-5; V: TRBV6-5; CDR3: CASRSGDGETQYF; DNA: TGTGCCAGCCGCAGCGGGGATGGGGAGACCCAGTACTTC
D: TRBD2; size: few; J: TRBJ2-1; V: TRBV11-1; CDR3: CASSFPRASGGRSSYNEQFF; DNA: TGTGCCAGCAGCTTTCCAAGGGCTAGCGGGGGAAGGAGCTCCTACAATGAGCAGTTCTTC
D: TRBD2; size: NA; J: TRBJ2-3; V: TRBV12-3/TRBV12-4; CDR3: CASSPRAGSETSTDTQYF; DNA: TGTGCCAGCAGTCCTAGAGCGGGGTCCGAAACTAGCACAGATACGCAGTATTTT
D: NA; size: many; J: TRBJ1-4; V: TRBV7-9; CDR3: CASSPGAEIGEKLFF; DNA: TGTGCCAGCAGCCCAGGGGCGGAGATTGGCGAAAAACTGTTTTTT
D: NA; size: many; J: TRBJ2-3; V: TRBV5-1; CDR3: CASSPTRDTQYF; DNA: TGCGCCAGCAGCCCCACCCGAGATACGCAGTATTTT
D: TRBD1; size: NA; J: TRBJ2-1; V: TRBV6-6; CDR3: CASEWDSSGRVQFF; DNA: TGTGCCAGCGAATGGGACAGCTCCGGTAGGGTGCAGTTCTTC
D: NA; size: few; J: TRBJ1-4; V: TRBV29-1; CDR3: CSVEMGDEKLFF; DNA: TGCAGCGTTGAAATGGGAGACGAAAAACTGTTTTTT
D: NA; size: NA; J: TRBJ2-1; V: TRBV27; CDR3: CASSLQGSRGEQFF; DNA: TGTGCCAGCAGTCTACAGGGAAGCAGGGGTGAGCAGTTCTTC
D: NA; size: NA; J: TRBJ1-1; V: TRBV27; CDR3: CASSFHNSQAFF; DNA: TGTGCCAGCAGTTTCCACAACTCTCAAGCTTTCTTT
D: NA; size: NA; J: TRBJ2-1; V: TRBV29-1; CDR3: CSVEDSHYNEQFF; DNA: TGCAGCGTTGAAGACTCACACTACAATGAGCAGTTCTTC
D: NA; size: NA; J: TRBJ1-2; V: TRBV3-1; CDR3: CASRLGQNYGYTF; DNA: TGTGCCAGCAGACTCGGACAGAACTATGGCTACACCTTC
D: NA; size: few; J: TRBJ1-1; V: TRBV6-2/TRBV6-3; CDR3: CASSRTTVTEAFF; DNA: TGTGCCAGCAGCCGGACGACCGTTACTGAAGCTTTCTTT
D: NA; size: few; J: TRBJ2-7; V: TRBV6-2/TRBV6-3; CDR3: CASSYGRTTYEQYF; DNA: TGTGCCAGCAGTTACGGTCGGACTACCTACGAGCAGTACTTC
D: TRBD2; size: NA; J: TRBJ2-3; V: TRBV2; CDR3: CASRTSGGKTDTQYF; DNA: TGTGCCAGCAGGACTAGCGGGGGCAAGACAGATACGCAGTATTTT
D: NA; size: few; J: TRBJ2-7; V: TRBV7-2; CDR3: CASSLKTHYEQYF; DNA: TGTGCCAGCAGCTTAAAAACCCACTACGAGCAGTACTTC
D: NA; size: NA; J: TRBJ1-3; V: TRBV20-1; CDR3: CSAGLGNTIYF; DNA: TGCAGTGCTGGCCTTGGAAACACCATATATTTT
D: TRBD1; size: few; J: TRBJ1-6; V: TRBV27; CDR3: CASCKRLDRGNSPLHF; DNA: TGTGCCAGCTGCAAAAGACTGGACAGGGGGAATTCACCCCTCCACTTT
D: NA; size: NA; J: TRBJ1-2; V: TRBV29-1; CDR3: CSVVNGYTF; DNA: TGCAGCGTTGTCAATGGCTACACCTTC
D: NA; size: NA; J: TRBJ2-5; V: TRBV14; CDR3: CASSQWGEETQYF; DNA: TGTGCCAGCAGCCAATGGGGGGAAGAGACCCAGTACTTC
D: NA; size: few; J: TRBJ1-2; V: TRBV20-1; CDR3: CSAPGGGVPNYGYTF; DNA: TGCAGTGCTCCCGGAGGGGGGGTCCCTAACTATGGCTACACCTTC
D: NA; size: NA; J: TRBJ1-1; V: TRBV4-3; CDR3: CASSQGGNSRTEAFF; DNA: TGCGCCAGCAGCCAAGGGGGGAACAGTCGAACTGAAGCTTTCTTT
D: TRBD1; size: NA; J: TRBJ1-2; V: TRBV20-1; CDR3: CSARKGAGGPRYGYTF; DNA: TGCAGTGCTAGAAAAGGGGCAGGGGGCCCTAGGTATGGCTACACCTTC
D: NA; size: NA; J: TRBJ2-4; V: TRBV2; CDR3: CASSDDRPTKNIQYF; DNA: TGTGCCAGCAGTGATGACAGACCAACTAAAAACATTCAGTACTTC
D: TRBD1; size: NA; J: TRBJ2-5; V: TRBV5-1; CDR3: CASKMTGTTQETQYF; DNA: TGCGCCAGCAAAATGACAGGGACAACCCAAGAGACCCAGTACTTC
D: NA; size: many; J: TRBJ2-3; V: TRBV11-2; CDR3: CASSLAGGPTDTQYF; DNA: TGTGCCAGCAGCTTAGCAGGGGGGCCCACAGATACGCAGTATTTT
D: TRBD2; size: NA; J: TRBJ2-5; V: TRBV5-1; CDR3: CASSLSGLERETQYF; DNA: TGCGCCAGCAGCCTCTCGGGACTAGAAAGGGAGACCCAGTACTTC
D: NA; size: NA; J: TRBJ2-5; V: TRBV20-1; CDR3: CSPTSQETQYF; DNA: TGCAGTCCCACTAGCCAAGAGACCCAGTACTTC
D: NA; size: many; J: TRBJ1-5; V: TRBV12-3/TRBV12-4; CDR3: CASSARWTESNQPQHF; DNA: TGTGCCAGCAGTGCAAGATGGACGGAAAGCAATCAGCCCCAGCATTTT
D: TRBD2; size: few; J: TRBJ2-1; V: TRBV9; CDR3: CASSAEMGGNEQFF; DNA: TGTGCCAGCAGCGCGGAGATGGGGGGGAATGAGCAGTTCTTC
D: TRBD1; size: NA; J: TRBJ1-2; V: TRBV20-1; CDR3: CSVVGQGRGGYTF; DNA: TGCAGTGTCGTAGGACAGGGAAGGGGTGGCTACACCTTC
D: NA; size: few; J: TRBJ1-1; V: TRBV7-9; CDR3: CASSLDLVGFGAFF; DNA: TGTGCCAGCAGCTTAGACCTCGTGGGGTTCGGAGCTTTCTTT
D: NA; size: few; J: TRBJ1-2; V: TRBV20-1; CDR3: CSATEMGSNYGYTF; DNA: TGCAGTGCTACCGAAATGGGGTCTAACTATGGCTACACCTTC
D: TRBD2; size: NA; J: TRBJ2-5; V: TRBV11-2; CDR3: CASSLVMGTSGGQETQYF; DNA: TGTGCCAGCAGCTTAGTGATGGGGACTAGCGGGGGCCAAGAGACCCAGTACTTC
D: TRBD2; size: NA; J: TRBJ2-1; V: TRBV12-3/TRBV12-4; CDR3: CASSWQRGGTGEQFF; DNA: TGTGCCAGCAGTTGGCAGCGGGGGGGCACGGGGGAGCAGTTCTTC
D: NA; size: NA; J: TRBJ2-1; V: TRBV20-1; CDR3: CSARGGARFNEQFF; DNA: TGCAGTGCTAGAGGGGGGGCCAGGTTTAATGAGCAGTTCTTC
D: NA; size: NA; J: TRBJ1-5; V: TRBV13; CDR3: CASSKGVSNQPQHF; DNA: TGTGCCAGCAGTAAGGGGGTCAGCAATCAGCCCCAGCATTTT
D: NA; size: NA; J: TRBJ2-1; V: TRBV20-1; CDR3: CSAYSPLRGIGNEQFF; DNA: TGCAGTGCTTACAGCCCCTTGCGGGGTATCGGCAATGAGCAGTTCTTC
D: TRBD2; size: few; J: TRBJ2-3; V: TRBV5-1; CDR3: CASSSGTSGGALDTQYF; DNA: TGCGCCAGCAGCTCCGGGACTAGCGGGGGGGCCTTAGATACGCAGTACTTT
D: NA; size: few; J: TRBJ1-1; V: TRBV29-1; CDR3: CSVEGSGGVSEAFF; DNA: TGCAGCGTTGAAGGGTCAGGCGGGGTATCTGAAGCTTTCTTT
D: TRBD2; size: NA; J: TRBJ2-1; V: TRBV5-1; CDR3: CASSLVTSANNEQFF; DNA: TGCGCCAGCAGCTTGGTCACTAGCGCTAACAATGAGCAGTTCTTC
D: TRBD2; size: few; J: TRBJ2-7; V: TRBV7-9; CDR3: CASSLDSGVYEQYF; DNA: TGTGCCAGCAGCTTAGACAGCGGGGTCTACGAGCAGTACTTC
D: NA; size: NA; J: TRBJ2-2; V: TRBV7-2; CDR3: CASRDRLNTGELFF; DNA: TGTGCCAGCAGGGACAGACTAAACACCGGGGAGCTGTTTTTT
D: NA; size: NA; J: TRBJ1-1; V: TRBV7-2; CDR3: CASSLLQAYMNTEAFF; DNA: TGTGCCAGCAGCTTACTCCAGGCTTATATGAACACTGAAGCTTTCTTT
D: NA; size: NA; J: TRBJ2-1; V: TRBV7-2; CDR3: CASSIAWDNEQFF; DNA: TGTGCCAGCAGTATCGCGTGGGATAATGAGCAGTTCTTC
D: TRBD1; size: few; J: TRBJ1-4; V: TRBV2; CDR3: CASSPLGTGNEKLFF; DNA: TGTGCCAGCAGTCCTTTGGGGACAGGGAACGAAAAACTGTTTTTT